This T cell receptor beta chain comes out of a study of T cell responses to AZD1222 COVID-19 vaccine. On the study more broadly: Second-dose intervals of approximately 4 or approximately 12 weeks were pooled.

Remarks on this clone: Its target is unknown.

V lost 6 bases and J lost 3; bases outside the gene matches: 7. Germline V gene data show CDR1 as MNHEY and CDR2 as SVGAGI. The CDR3 has 14 amino acids. Points from the study as a whole: Donors in the cohort were predominantly white British and more often female, and clonal diversity was possibly underestimated. Within unmutated variant regions lay the reported targets of nearly half of spike-specific TCRs. Baseline testing showed seropositivity in only six or seven AZD1222 recipients.

Here immunoSEQ multiplex PCR was the method, and the copy in TCRdb shows in-frame clones only, minus some. The sample includes around 83,000 clones, more than 75% of them seen just once. The sequencing here drew on peripheral blood, taken on day 0 of AZD1222 vaccination. The V and J genes are TRBV6-5 and TRBJ2-7, with 8 bases identical to TRBD1. The receptor comes from an adult in good health. DNA for the CDR3: TGTGCCAGCAGGCCGGACAGGGCGAGCTACGAGCAGTACTTC. Its protein product is CASRPDRASYEQYF.